This T cell receptor beta chain comes out of a study of OX40 agonist ivuxolimab in advanced cancers. This clone was seen a few times. Method: immunoSEQ multiplex PCR; TCRdb's copy keeps in-frame clones and lacks some. The table has 74,000 or so clones, about 88% seen once. V lost 1 base and J 4 bases, leaving 4 bases between the germline ends. Germline V lookup: CDR1 GTSNPN, CDR2 SVGIG (reference sequence). The CDR3 has 12 amino acids. The receptor was derived from an adult with an advanced solid tumor such as melanoma, head and neck, liver or kidney cancer. The gene calls are TRBV30 and TRBJ2-2, with D hard to call. The specimen comprised CD4+ or CD8+ T cells sorted from blood, sampled in a trial of the OX40 agonist ivuxolimab. CDR3 nucleotide sequence: TGTGCCTGGAGTGCTCCCACCGGGGAGCTGTTTTTT. Translated, it gives CAWSAPTGELFF.